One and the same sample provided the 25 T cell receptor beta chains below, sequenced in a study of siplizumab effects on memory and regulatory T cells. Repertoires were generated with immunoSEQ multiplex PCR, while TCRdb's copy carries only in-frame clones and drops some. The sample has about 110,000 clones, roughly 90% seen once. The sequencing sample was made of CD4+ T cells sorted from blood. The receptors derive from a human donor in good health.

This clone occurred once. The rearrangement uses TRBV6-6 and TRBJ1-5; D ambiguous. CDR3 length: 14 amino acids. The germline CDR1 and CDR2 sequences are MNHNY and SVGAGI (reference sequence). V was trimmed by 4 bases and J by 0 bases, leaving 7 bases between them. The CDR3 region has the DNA TGTGCCAGCAGTTCATCGGATAGCAATCAGCCCCAGCATTTT. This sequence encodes CASSSSDSNQPQHF.

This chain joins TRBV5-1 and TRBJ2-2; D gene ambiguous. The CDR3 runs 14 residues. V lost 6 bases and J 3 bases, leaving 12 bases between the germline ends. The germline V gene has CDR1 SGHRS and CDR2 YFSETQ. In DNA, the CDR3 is TGCGCCAGCATGCTCGACGGCGACACCGGGGAGCTGTTTTTT. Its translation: CASMLDGDTGELFF.

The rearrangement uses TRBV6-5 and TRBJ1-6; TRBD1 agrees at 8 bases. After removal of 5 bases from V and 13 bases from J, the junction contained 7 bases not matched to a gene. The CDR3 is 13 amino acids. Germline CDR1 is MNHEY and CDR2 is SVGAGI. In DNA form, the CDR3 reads TGTGCCAGCAGTCTTCGACAGGGGTGGCCCCTCCACTTT. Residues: CASSLRQGWPLHF.

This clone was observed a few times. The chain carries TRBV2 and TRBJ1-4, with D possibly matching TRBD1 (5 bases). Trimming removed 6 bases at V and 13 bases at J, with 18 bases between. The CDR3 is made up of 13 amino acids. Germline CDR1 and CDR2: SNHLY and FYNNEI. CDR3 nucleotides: TGTGCCAGCAGCCCGTTGGGGGAAGGAAGACTGTTTTTT. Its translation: CASSPLGEGRLFF.

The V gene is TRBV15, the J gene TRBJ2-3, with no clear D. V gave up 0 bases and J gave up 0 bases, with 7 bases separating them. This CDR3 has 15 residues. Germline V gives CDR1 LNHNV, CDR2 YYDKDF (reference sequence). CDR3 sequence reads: CATSRDKQSTDTQYF. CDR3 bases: TGTGCCACCAGCAGAGATAAACAAAGCACAGATACGCAGTATTTT.

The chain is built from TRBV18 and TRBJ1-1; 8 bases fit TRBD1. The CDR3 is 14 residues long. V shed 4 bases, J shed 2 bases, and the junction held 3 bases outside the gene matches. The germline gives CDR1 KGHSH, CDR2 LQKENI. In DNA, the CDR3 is TGTGCCAGCTCACTTGGACAGGGAAACACTGAAGCTTTCTTT. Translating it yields CASSLGQGNTEAFF. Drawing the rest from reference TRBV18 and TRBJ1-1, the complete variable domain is NAGVMQNPRHLVRRRGQEARLRCSPMKGHSHVYWYRQLPEEGLKFMVYLQKENIIDESGMPKERFSAEFPKEGPSILRIQQVVRGDSAAYFCASSLGQGNTEAFFGQGTRLTVV.

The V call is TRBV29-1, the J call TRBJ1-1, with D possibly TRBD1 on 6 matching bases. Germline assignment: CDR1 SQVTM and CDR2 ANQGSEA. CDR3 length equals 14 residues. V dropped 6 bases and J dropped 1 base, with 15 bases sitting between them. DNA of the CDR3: TGCAGCGTCACAGGGAGGCCTTCGAACACTGAAGCTTTCTTT. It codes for CSVTGRPSNTEAFF.

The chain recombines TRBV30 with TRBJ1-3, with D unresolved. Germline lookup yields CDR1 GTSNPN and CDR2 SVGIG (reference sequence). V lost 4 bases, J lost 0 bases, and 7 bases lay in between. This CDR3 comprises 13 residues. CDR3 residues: CAWTPRSGNTIYF. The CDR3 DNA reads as TGTGCCTGGACGCCCCGCTCTGGAAACACCATATATTTT.

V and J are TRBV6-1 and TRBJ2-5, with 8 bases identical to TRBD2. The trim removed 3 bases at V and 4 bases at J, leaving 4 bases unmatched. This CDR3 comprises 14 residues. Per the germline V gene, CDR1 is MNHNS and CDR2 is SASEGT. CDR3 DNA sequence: TGTGCCAGCAGTGAGTTTCGGGGGGGAGAGACCCAGTACTTC. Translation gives CASSEFRGGETQYF.

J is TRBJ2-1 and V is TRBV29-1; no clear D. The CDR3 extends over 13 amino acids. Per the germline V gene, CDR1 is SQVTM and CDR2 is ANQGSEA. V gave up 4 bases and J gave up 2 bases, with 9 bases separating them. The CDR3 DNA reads TGCAGCGTTGTTCGGCAGACCTACAATGAGCAGTTCTTC. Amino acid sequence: CSVVRQTYNEQFF.

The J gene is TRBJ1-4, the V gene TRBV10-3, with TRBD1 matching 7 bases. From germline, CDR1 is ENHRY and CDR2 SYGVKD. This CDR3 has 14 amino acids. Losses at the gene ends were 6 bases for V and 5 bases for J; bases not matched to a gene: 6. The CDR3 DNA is TGTGCCATCAGCCGGGACAGAGAGAATGAAAAACTGTTTTTT. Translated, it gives CAISRDRENEKLFF.

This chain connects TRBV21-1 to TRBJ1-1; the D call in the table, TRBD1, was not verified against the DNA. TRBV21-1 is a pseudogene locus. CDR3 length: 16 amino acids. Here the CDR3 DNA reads TGTGCCAGCAGCAAAAAGGTACGGGCAGGGGAGTTTGAAGCTTTCTTT. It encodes CASSKKVRAGEFEAFF.

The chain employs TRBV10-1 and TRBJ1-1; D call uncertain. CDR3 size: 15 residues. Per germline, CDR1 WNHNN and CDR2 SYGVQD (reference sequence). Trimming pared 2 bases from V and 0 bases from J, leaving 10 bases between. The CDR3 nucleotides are TGCGCCAGCAGTGAGGTCGCAGGCCTGAACACTGAAGCTTTCTTT. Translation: CASSEVAGLNTEAFF.

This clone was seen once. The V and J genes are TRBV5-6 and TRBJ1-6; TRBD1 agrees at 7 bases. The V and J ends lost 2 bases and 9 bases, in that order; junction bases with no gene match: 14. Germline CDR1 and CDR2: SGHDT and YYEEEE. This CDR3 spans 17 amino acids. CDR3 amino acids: CASSLGVETGFVSPLHF. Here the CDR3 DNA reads TGTGCCAGCAGCTTAGGGGTTGAGACAGGGTTCGTTTCACCCCTCCACTTT.

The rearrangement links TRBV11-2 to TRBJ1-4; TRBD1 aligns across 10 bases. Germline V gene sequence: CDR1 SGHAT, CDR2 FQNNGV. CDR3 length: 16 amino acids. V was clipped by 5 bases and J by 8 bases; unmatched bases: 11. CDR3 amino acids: CASSPSPGTGVEKLFF. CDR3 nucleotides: TGTGCCAGCAGCCCGAGCCCCGGGACAGGGGTGGAAAAACTGTTTTTT.

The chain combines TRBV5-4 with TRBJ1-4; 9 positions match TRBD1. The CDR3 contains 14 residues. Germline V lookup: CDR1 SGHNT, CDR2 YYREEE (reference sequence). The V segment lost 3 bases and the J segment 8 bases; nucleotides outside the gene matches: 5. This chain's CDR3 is CASSSQGAGEKLFF. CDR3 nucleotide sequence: TGTGCCAGCAGCTCACAGGGGGCTGGCGAAAAACTGTTTTTT.

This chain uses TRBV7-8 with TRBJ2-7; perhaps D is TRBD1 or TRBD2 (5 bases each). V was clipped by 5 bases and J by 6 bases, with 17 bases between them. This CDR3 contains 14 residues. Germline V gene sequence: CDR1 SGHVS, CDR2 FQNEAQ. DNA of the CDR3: TGTGCCAGCAGCCCTCGGGACGGGTCAACCGAGCAGTACTTC. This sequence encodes CASSPRDGSTEQYF.

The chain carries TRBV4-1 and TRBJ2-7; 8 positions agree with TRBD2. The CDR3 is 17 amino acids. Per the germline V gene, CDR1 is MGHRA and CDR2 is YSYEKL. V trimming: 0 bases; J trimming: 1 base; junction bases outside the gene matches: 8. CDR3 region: CASSQDPRGRKSYEQYF. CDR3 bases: TGCGCCAGCAGCCAAGACCCCCGCGGGAGGAAGTCCTACGAGCAGTACTTC.

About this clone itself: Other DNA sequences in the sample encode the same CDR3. The CDR3 here is CASSFRGTGELFF. CDR3 coding DNA: TGTGCCAGCAGTTTCAGGGGCACCGGGGAGCTGTTTTTT. This chain uses TRBV27 with TRBJ2-2; TRBD1 might be the D (6 bases). The germline V gene encodes CDR1 MNHEY and CDR2 SMNVEV (reference sequence). The V gene lost 3 bases and the J gene lost 4 bases, with 6 bases spanning the gap. The CDR3 is 13 amino acids.

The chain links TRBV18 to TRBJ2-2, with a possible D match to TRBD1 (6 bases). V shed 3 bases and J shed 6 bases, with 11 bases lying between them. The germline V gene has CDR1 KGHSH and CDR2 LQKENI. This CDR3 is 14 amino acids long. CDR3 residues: CASSPEQGSGELFF. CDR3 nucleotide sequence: TGTGCCAGCTCACCCGAACAGGGTTCCGGGGAGCTGTTTTTT. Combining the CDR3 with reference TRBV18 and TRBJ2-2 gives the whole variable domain NAGVMQNPRHLVRRRGQEARLRCSPMKGHSHVYWYRQLPEEGLKFMVYLQKENIIDESGMPKERFSAEFPKEGPSILRIQQVVRGDSAAYFCASSPEQGSGELFFGEGSRLTVL.

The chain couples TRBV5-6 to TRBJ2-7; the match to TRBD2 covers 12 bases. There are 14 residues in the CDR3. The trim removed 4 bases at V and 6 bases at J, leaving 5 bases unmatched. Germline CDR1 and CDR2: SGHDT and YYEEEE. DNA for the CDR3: TGTGCCAGCAGCCCTCAACTAGCGGGAGGCGAGCAGTACTTC. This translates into CASSPQLAGGEQYF.

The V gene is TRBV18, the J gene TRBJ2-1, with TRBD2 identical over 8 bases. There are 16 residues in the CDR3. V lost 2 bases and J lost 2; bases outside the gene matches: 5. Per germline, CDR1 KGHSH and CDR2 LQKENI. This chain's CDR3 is CASSPVSGVTYNEQFF. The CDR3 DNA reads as TGTGCCAGCTCACCAGTTAGCGGGGTGACCTACAATGAGCAGTTCTTC.

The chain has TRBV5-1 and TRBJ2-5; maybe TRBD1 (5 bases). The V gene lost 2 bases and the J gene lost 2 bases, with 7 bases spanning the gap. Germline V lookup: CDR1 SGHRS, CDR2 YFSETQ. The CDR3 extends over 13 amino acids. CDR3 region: CASSFGQQETQYF. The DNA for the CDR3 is TGCGCCAGCAGCTTTGGACAACAAGAGACCCAGTACTTC.

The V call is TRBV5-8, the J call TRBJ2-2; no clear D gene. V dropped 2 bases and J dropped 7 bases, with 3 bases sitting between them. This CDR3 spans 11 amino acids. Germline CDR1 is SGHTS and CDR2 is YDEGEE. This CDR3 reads CASSFHGELFF. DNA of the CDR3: TGTGCCAGCAGCTTCCACGGGGAGCTGTTTTTT.

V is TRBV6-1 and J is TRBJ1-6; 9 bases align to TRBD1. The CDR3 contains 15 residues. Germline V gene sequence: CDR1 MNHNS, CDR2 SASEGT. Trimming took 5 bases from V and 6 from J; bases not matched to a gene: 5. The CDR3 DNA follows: TGTGCCAGCAGTACTAAACAGGGGGCTAATTCACCCCTCCACTTT. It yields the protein CASSTKQGANSPLHF.